The 3 T cell receptor beta chains in this list originate from one sample, sequenced in a study of blood T cell repertoires in COVID-19. Method: immunoSEQ multiplex PCR; TCRdb's copy keeps in-frame clones and lacks some. This table has more than 200,000 clones, just over 85% appearing once. The specimen sequenced was peripheral blood. The receptors stem from a man in his fifties with COVID-19, enrolled during active disease.

V is TRBV19 and J is TRBJ1-5, with D possibly matching TRBD1 (5 bases). The CDR3 sequence is 14 residues long. Trimming removed 3 bases from V and 5 bases from J, with 11 bases in between. Germline-derived CDR1 and CDR2 are LNHDA and SQIVND (reference sequence). As DNA, the CDR3 is TGTGCCAGTAGTATTTGGGGGGGGGATCAGCCCCAGCATTTT. The encoded protein is CASSIWGGDQPQHF.

The CDR3 spells CASRTTGAYEQYF. CDR3 nucleotide sequence: TGTGCCAGCAGGACGACAGGGGCGTACGAGCAGTACTTC. The chain joins TRBV2 to TRBJ2-7; 8 bases are shared with TRBD1. V lost 6 bases to trimming and J lost 4 bases; unmatched junction nucleotides: 5. Germline V lookup: CDR1 SNHLY, CDR2 FYNNEI. The CDR3 runs 13 residues.

The chain couples TRBV7-9 to TRBJ1-1; D possibly corresponds to TRBD1 (6 bases). V was pared by 5 bases and J by 1 base, with 11 bases between. From germline, CDR1 is SEHNR and CDR2 FQNEAQ (reference sequence). The CDR3 consists of 14 residues. This chain's CDR3 is CASSLQGRNTEAFF. The CDR3 DNA follows: TGTGCCAGCAGCCTACAGGGAAGGAACACTGAAGCTTTCTTT.